The source of this T cell receptor (beta chain) is a study of monozygotic twins with inflammatory bowel disease. Germline V gives CDR1 SGHKS, CDR2 YYEKEE (reference sequence). The length of the CDR3 is 18 residues. General observations from the study: Against healthy co-twins, IBD patients had lower TCRbeta diversity (measured by inverse Simpson).

Points on this clonotype: Its specificity is unknown.

Total RNA was isolated from whole blood without T cell sorting. UMIs containing a 6-nucleotide sample barcode were added via template switching. TCRdb re-called the 5' RACE reads and catalogs CDR3 proteins one per entry, DNA excluded. The table for this sample gives 350,000 to 500,000 distinct CDR3 sequences. This TCR was sampled from a human donor with ulcerative colitis or Crohn's disease, or a healthy co-twin of an affected twin (not recorded which). The sequencing input was blood. V gene TRBV5-5 combines with J gene TRBJ1-3; TCRdb picks TRBD1, but there is no DNA to check that call. The CDR3 spells CASSQRSPGLQGRNTIYF.